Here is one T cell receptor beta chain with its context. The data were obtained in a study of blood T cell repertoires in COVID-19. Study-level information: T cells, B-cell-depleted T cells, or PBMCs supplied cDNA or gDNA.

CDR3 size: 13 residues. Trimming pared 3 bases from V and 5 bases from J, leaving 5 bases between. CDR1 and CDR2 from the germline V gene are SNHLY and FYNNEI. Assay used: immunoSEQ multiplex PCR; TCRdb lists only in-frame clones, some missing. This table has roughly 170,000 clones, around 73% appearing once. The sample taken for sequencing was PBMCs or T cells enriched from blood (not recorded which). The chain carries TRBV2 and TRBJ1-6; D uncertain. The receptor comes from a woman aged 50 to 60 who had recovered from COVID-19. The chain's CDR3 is CASSEANNSPLHF. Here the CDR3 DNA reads TGTGCCAGCAGTGAGGCCAATAATTCACCCCTCCACTTT.